The source of this T cell receptor beta chain is a study of CD8 T cells in ankylosing spondylitis. Losses at the gene ends were 5 bases for V and 1 base for J; bases not matched to a gene: 9. Germline V gene data show CDR1 as SQVTM and CDR2 as ANQGSEA. This CDR3 region has 16 residues. TCRdb reprocessed the 5' RACE reads via MiXCR and lists one record per CDR3 protein. The sample carries 150,000 to 200,000 distinct CDR3 sequences, 30% to 40% recorded once. This clonotype was found many times. The receptor comes from a male donor with ankylosing spondylitis. The rearrangement joins TRBV29-1 to TRBJ2-1; 9 positions match TRBD2. The sample was synovial fluid, either unsorted or a sorted T cell fraction (not recorded which). In nucleotides, the CDR3 is TGCAGCGTTAGAGCGGGGGGATTTGGGTCCTACAATGAGCAGTTCTTC. This gives the protein CSVRAGGFGSYNEQFF.